These T cell receptor beta chains were read from a single sample in a study of Tregs in tolerant kidney transplant recipients. TCRdb's table, derived via immunoSEQ multiplex PCR, lists solely in-frame clones and lacks some. This sample carries 100,000 to 150,000 clones, roughly nine tenths of them seen once, and the ten largest clones take roughly 0.61%. The material sequenced was CD4+ T cells from blood. Receptors were obtained from a human donor in good health. CDR3s include the opening cysteine and the closing phenylalanine or tryptophan. The D gene is left open where the match is weak. The size entry is marked missing in some rows and otherwise reads once, few, many or a size class.

v_gene: TRBV7-2
j_gene: TRBJ1-4
d_gene: NA
abundance: NA
CDR3aa: CASSTYQDEKLFF
CDR3nt: TGTGCCAGCTCGACTTATCAAGATGAAAAACTGTTTTTT

v_gene: TRBV7-9
j_gene: TRBJ1-1
d_gene: NA
abundance: few
CDR3aa: CASSPDRYTEAFF
CDR3nt: TGTGCCAGCAGCCCCGACAGATACACTGAAGCTTTCTTT

v_gene: TRBV18
j_gene: TRBJ1-1
d_gene: NA
abundance: NA
CDR3aa: CASSFVLPGNTEAFF
CDR3nt: TGTGCCAGCTCATTCGTTTTGCCAGGGAACACTGAAGCTTTCTTT

v_gene: TRBV18
j_gene: TRBJ2-3
d_gene: NA
abundance: NA
CDR3aa: CASSPNRYSTDTQYF
CDR3nt: TGTGCCAGCTCACCAAACAGATACTCCACAGATACGCAGTATTTT

v_gene: TRBV29-1
j_gene: TRBJ1-3
d_gene: TRBD1
abundance: NA
CDR3aa: CSVGARTGGRNTIYF
CDR3nt: TGCAGCGTTGGGGCCAGGACAGGGGGCAGAAACACCATATATTTT

v_gene: TRBV14
j_gene: TRBJ2-3
d_gene: NA
abundance: NA
CDR3aa: CASSLAAGTDTQYF
CDR3nt: TGTGCCAGCAGCCTAGCGGCAGGCACAGATACGCAGTATTTT

v_gene: TRBV29-1
j_gene: TRBJ2-7
d_gene: NA
abundance: NA
CDR3aa: CSVEGPSYEQYF
CDR3nt: TGCAGCGTTGAGGGCCCCTCCTACGAGCAGTACTTC

v_gene: TRBV5-1
j_gene: TRBJ1-3
d_gene: TRBD1
abundance: NA
CDR3aa: CASSSEGQGINTIYF
CDR3nt: TGCGCCAGCAGCTCGGAGGGACAGGGCATAAACACCATATATTTT

v_gene: TRBV15
j_gene: TRBJ1-1
d_gene: TRBD1
abundance: NA
CDR3aa: CATSRVGGDREAFF
CDR3nt: TGTGCCACCAGCAGAGTAGGGGGGGACAGGGAAGCTTTCTTT

v_gene: TRBV19
j_gene: TRBJ1-1
d_gene: NA
abundance: few
CDR3aa: CASSIRAGNTEAFF
CDR3nt: TGTGCCAGTAGTATAAGAGCAGGGAACACTGAAGCTTTCTTT

v_gene: TRBV5-1
j_gene: TRBJ2-3
d_gene: TRBD1
abundance: NA
CDR3aa: CASSWTGKNTDTQYF
CDR3nt: TGCGCCAGCAGCTGGACAGGGAAGAACACAGATACGCAGTATTTT

v_gene: TRBV7-2
j_gene: TRBJ2-5
d_gene: NA
abundance: NA
CDR3aa: CASSLDRASPGGTQYF
CDR3nt: TGTGCCAGCAGCTTAGACAGGGCTTCCCCCGGCGGGACCCAGTACTTC

v_gene: TRBV5-5
j_gene: TRBJ1-1
d_gene: NA
abundance: NA
CDR3aa: CASSLVWGVTEAFF
CDR3nt: TGTGCCAGCAGCTTGGTCTGGGGGGTGACTGAAGCTTTCTTT